What follows is one T cell receptor (beta chain) and its context. Germline CDR1 MNHNS, CDR2 SASEGT. The V end was cut by 5 bases, the J end by 10 bases, with 14 bases between. The CDR3 length is 12 residues. These data come from a study of patients and donors after allogeneic stem cell transplantation. TCRdb called the RT-PCR reads again in MiXCR, with one record for every CDR3 protein. The sample lists 900,000 to 1,000,000 distinct CDR3 sequences; about a sixth were seen once. V gene TRBV6-1 combines with J gene TRBJ1-1; a possible D gene is TRBD1 (6 bases). The sequencing input was blood, either unsorted or a sorted T cell fraction (not recorded which). This TCR was recovered from a human donor who was either an allogeneic HSCT recipient or a stem cell or donor lymphocyte infusion donor (not recorded which). It is not recorded whose cells these are; they may come from a transplant donor. The CDR3 here is CASSKSGEGAFF. CDR3 coding DNA: TGTGCCAGCAGTAAATCAGGGGAAGGAGCTTTCTTT.